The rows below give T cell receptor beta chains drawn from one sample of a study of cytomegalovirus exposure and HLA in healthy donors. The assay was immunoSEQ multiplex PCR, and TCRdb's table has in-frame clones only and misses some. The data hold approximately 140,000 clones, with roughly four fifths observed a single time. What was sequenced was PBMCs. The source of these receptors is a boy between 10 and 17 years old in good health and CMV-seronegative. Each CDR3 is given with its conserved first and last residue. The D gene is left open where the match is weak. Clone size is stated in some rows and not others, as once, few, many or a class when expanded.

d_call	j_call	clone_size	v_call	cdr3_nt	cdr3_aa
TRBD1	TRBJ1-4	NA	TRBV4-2	TGTGCCAGCAGCCACCCGCGGGACAGAAAGGACCTTCATGAAAAACTGTTTTTT	CASSHPRDRKDLHEKLFF
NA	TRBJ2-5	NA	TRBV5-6	TGTGCCAGCAGCAAAACAGGGACCGAGACCCAGTACTTC	CASSKTGTETQYF
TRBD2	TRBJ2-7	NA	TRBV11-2	TGTGCCAGCAGCTTACAGCGGGAGGACGAGCAGTACTTC	CASSLQREDEQYF
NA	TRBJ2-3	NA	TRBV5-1	TGCGCCAGCAGCTTGGAGAAAAGCGACCGCACAGATACGCAGTATTTT	CASSLEKSDRTDTQYF
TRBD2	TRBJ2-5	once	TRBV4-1	TGCGCCAGCAGCCAAGGTAGACTAGCGGGAGAGACCCAGTACTTC	CASSQGRLAGETQYF
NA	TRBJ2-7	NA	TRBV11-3	TGTGCCAGCAGCTTAAATCCAGGGCCCGAGCAGTACTTC	CASSLNPGPEQYF
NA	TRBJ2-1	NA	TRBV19	TGTGCCAGTAGTCTCCGGGACTGGGGTTATGAGCAGTTCTTC	CASSLRDWGYEQFF
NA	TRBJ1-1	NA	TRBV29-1	TGCAGCGTTGCAAATGGGCGTGAAGCTTTCTTT	CSVANGREAFF
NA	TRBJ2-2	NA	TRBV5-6	TGTGCCAGCAGCTCAATCACTCGTGTGACCGGGGAGCTGTTTTTT	CASSSITRVTGELFF
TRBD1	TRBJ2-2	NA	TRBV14	TGTGCCAGCAGCCCCCGGACAGGGGCGTATGACACCGGGGAGCTGTTTTTT	CASSPRTGAYDTGELFF
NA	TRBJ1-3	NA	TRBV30	TGTGCCTGGGAGTTTATCGGTGCAAACACCATATATTTT	CAWEFIGANTIYF
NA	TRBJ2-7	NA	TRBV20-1	TGCAGTGCCCTCTCCTACGAGCAGTACTTC	CSALSYEQYF
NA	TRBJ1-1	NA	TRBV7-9	TGTGCCAGCAGCTTAGGGGCAGATGAAGCTTTCTTT	CASSLGADEAFF
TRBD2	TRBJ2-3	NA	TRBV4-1	TGCGCCAGCAGCCCGGGGGGGGATACGCAGTATTTT	CASSPGGDTQYF
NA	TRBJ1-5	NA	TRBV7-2	TGTGCCAGCAGCTTAGCGCGGGGGAATCAGCCCCAGCATTTT	CASSLARGNQPQHF
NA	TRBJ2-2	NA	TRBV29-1	TGCAGCGTTGAGAGATTTTCGGGCGGGGAGCTGTTTTTT	CSVERFSGGELFF
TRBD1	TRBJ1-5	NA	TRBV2	TGTGCCAGCAGTGAAGCGCTTCAGGGGGTTAATCAGCCCCAGCATTTT	CASSEALQGVNQPQHF
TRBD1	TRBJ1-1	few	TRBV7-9	TGTGCCAGCAGCTCTTCGGACAGGGGGCGACTAGCTTTCTTT	CASSSSDRGRLAFF
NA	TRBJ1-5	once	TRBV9	TGTGCCAGCAGCGCGCTCAGCAGCGTCAATCAGCCCCAGCATTTT	CASSALSSVNQPQHF